This is a list of T cell receptor beta chains from one sample in a study of cytomegalovirus exposure and HLA in healthy donors. The protocol was immunoSEQ multiplex PCR, while the TCRdb copy is restricted to in-frame clones and leaves out a portion. The sample carries about 150,000 clones, approximately 87% recorded once. Sequencing was carried out using PBMCs. The receptors derive from a middle-aged man in good health and CMV-seronegative. The CDR3 runs from the conserved cysteine through the conserved F or W. A D gene is named only where the DNA matches it firmly. The size field is filled for only some rows; it gives once, few, many or a size class.

v_gene	d_gene	j_gene	abundance	CDR3nt	CDR3aa
TRBV28	TRBD1	TRBJ1-2	NA	TGTGCCAGCAGCCTGACAGGGGGCTTTGGCTACACCTTC	CASSLTGGFGYTF
TRBV4-1	TRBD1	TRBJ2-2	NA	TGCGCCAGCAGCCATCCATCGGGACAGGGGGCCGGGGAGCTGTTTTTT	CASSHPSGQGAGELFF
TRBV7-3	TRBD1	TRBJ2-2	NA	TGTGCCAGCAGCTCACGGGCTTCGAGACAGGGTGTAGGGGAGCTGTTTTTT	CASSSRASRQGVGELFF
TRBV10-3	TRBD1	TRBJ2-5	NA	TGTGCCATCAGTGACCAGGACAGGGGTCAAGAGACCCAGTACTTC	CAISDQDRGQETQYF
TRBV27	TRBD2	TRBJ2-1	NA	TGTGCCAGCAGTTTCGGGACTAGCGGACTTTACAATGAGCAGTTCTTC	CASSFGTSGLYNEQFF
TRBV4-1	TRBD2	TRBJ2-1	once	TGCGCCAGCAGCTCCTACTCGGGGGGGGGAGAGCAGTTCTTC	CASSSYSGGGEQFF
TRBV23-1	NA	TRBJ2-4	NA	TGCGCCAGCAGTCCCCCCCCAGCGGTCAAAAACATTCAGTACTTC	CASSPPPAVKNIQYF
TRBV5-6	TRBD1	TRBJ1-2	NA	TGTGCCAGCAGCTTGTACCAGGGGGCCAGGGTTTCTGGCTACACCTTC	CASSLYQGARVSGYTF
TRBV6-5	TRBD1	TRBJ1-4	NA	TGTGCCAGCAGTTCTCGTCCAGGGGGTAATGAAAAACTGTTTTTT	CASSSRPGGNEKLFF
TRBV4-3	NA	TRBJ2-1	few	TGCGCCAGCAGCCAAGATCCAGAGGGTGGGTACAATGAGCAGTTCTTC	CASSQDPEGGYNEQFF
TRBV19	TRBD1	TRBJ1-1	NA	TGTGCCAGTACCCTCAGGACAGGGGAATTTTCTGAAGCTTTCTTT	CASTLRTGEFSEAFF
TRBV5-4	NA	TRBJ2-5	NA	TGTGCCAGCAGCCTAGCGACCCAAGAGACCCAGTACTTC	CASSLATQETQYF
TRBV19	TRBD1	TRBJ1-2	once	TGTGCCAGTAGTATCGGGACAGGGGGCCACTATGGCTACACCTTC	CASSIGTGGHYGYTF
TRBV6-5	NA	TRBJ2-5	few	TGTGCCAGCAGTCCTCGGTTGCGGAGGGAGACCCAGTACTTC	CASSPRLRRETQYF
TRBV7-2	NA	TRBJ1-2	few	TGTGCCAGCAGCTCGGGACTCCCATACAACTATGGCTACACCTTC	CASSSGLPYNYGYTF
TRBV29-1	TRBD1	TRBJ2-1	NA	TGCAGCGTTGAATGGGACAGGGGGCGGGATGATGAGCAGTTCTTC	CSVEWDRGRDDEQFF
TRBV18	NA	TRBJ1-4	once	TGTGCCAGCTCACCTATTCGAGGGCAGTCTAATGAAAAACTGTTTTTT	CASSPIRGQSNEKLFF
TRBV11-2	TRBD1	TRBJ2-5	NA	TGTGCCAGCAGGAGACAGGGGTCCTACCAAGAGACCCAGTACTTC	CASRRQGSYQETQYF
TRBV15	NA	TRBJ1-1	once	TGTGCCACCAGCGGTGATCGGCGGGACGGACTAAGGAGAGTCTTT	CATSGDRRDGLRRVF
TRBV6-6	NA	TRBJ1-6	NA	TGTGCCAGCAGTTACGGGCAGGAGGGTTCACCCCTCCACTTT	CASSYGQEGSPLHF
TRBV4-3	NA	TRBJ2-1	NA	TGCGCCAGCAGGTCAAGCCGGGGGACTTACAATGAGCAGTTCTTC	CASRSSRGTYNEQFF
TRBV5-1	TRBD1	TRBJ2-7	NA	TGCGCCAGCAGCGTCGGGACAGCCTCCTACGAGCAGTACTTC	CASSVGTASYEQYF
TRBV4-3	NA	TRBJ2-3	NA	TGCGCCAGCAGCCAAGGGACTGCGGGACTGAAGGTCTATACGCAGTATTTT	CASSQGTAGLKVYTQYF
TRBV7-3	TRBD1	TRBJ2-1	few	TGTGCCAGCAGCCTCGGACAGTGGAGGGGGACAGGGTTCGACAATGAGCAGTTCTTC	CASSLGQWRGTGFDNEQFF
TRBV7-9	NA	TRBJ1-1	NA	TGTGCCAGCAGCTCGCCGGGGGGGGCGGGTTTGGACACTGAAGCTTTCTTT	CASSSPGGAGLDTEAFF
TRBV4-3	TRBD1	TRBJ2-6	NA	TGCGCCAGCAGCCAAGGTATAGGGGGCTGGTCGGGGGCCAACGTCCTGACTTTC	CASSQGIGGWSGANVLTF
TRBV18	NA	TRBJ2-7	NA	TGTGCCAGCTCACCCGTGGACAGCTCCTACGAGCAGTACTTC	CASSPVDSSYEQYF
TRBV27	TRBD1	TRBJ1-3	NA	TGTGCCAGCAGTGTCACAGGGGGCGCCGGAAACACCATATATTTT	CASSVTGGAGNTIYF
TRBV19	TRBD1	TRBJ2-1	NA	TGTGCCAGCTGGGGACAGGGGGGCAATGAGCAGTTCTTC	CASWGQGGNEQFF